This TCR beta chain was obtained from a study of T cell repertoires and HLA-DP antigens. The wider study: Transduced HeLa cells presented HLA-DP to CD4+ T cells. The donors, ranging 18-to-29 to 60-to-69 years, included a couple of males and one female.

A remark on this clone: Its specificity is not known.

The PCR primers covered 54 TRBV and 13 TRBJ segments. Assay used: immunoSEQ multiplex PCR; TCRdb lists only in-frame clones, some missing. The data contain roughly 110,000 clones, about 92% of them singletons. This CDR3 comprises 15 residues. Germline CDR1 is MDHEN and CDR2 is SYDVKM. The junction had 9 bases not matched to a gene; V was cut back by 5 bases and J by 3 bases. The sample consisted of CD4+ T cells from PBMCs. V and J are TRBV28 and TRBJ2-7, with 8 bases that match TRBD1. This TCR came from a woman aged 18-29 years in good health and CMV-seronegative. CDR3 nucleotide sequence: TGTGCCAGCAGTCCATGGACAGGGAGGAACTACGAGCAGTACTTC. Its translation: CASSPWTGRNYEQYF.